What follows are 6 T cell receptor beta chains derived from one specimen sequenced in a study of PD-1 blockade in classical Hodgkin lymphoma. The assay was immunoSEQ multiplex PCR, and TCRdb's table has in-frame clones only and misses some. The sample contains more than 25,000 clones, around 85% of which appear only once. Stated time point: cycle 4 day 1 (C4D1), after more than five weeks of nivolumab. Every single patient, without exception, relapsed after autologous stem cell transplantation, and brentuximab vedotin exposure varied. The authors purified CD4+ T cells from thawed PBMCs by magnetic negative selection. The input for sequencing was CD4+ T cells from blood, taken before the fourth cycle of nivolumab. All receptors derive from a human donor with classical Hodgkin lymphoma.

The gene calls are TRBV11-3 and TRBJ2-1; 9 positions agree with TRBD2. V shed 6 bases and J 9 bases; nucleotides not matched to a gene: 6. This CDR3 has 13 amino acids. Germline CDR1 and CDR2: SGHNT and YENEEA. Written as DNA, the CDR3 is TGTGCCAGCAGTTGGACTAGCGTGGGTGAGCAGTTCTTC. Its translation: CASSWTSVGEQFF.

CDR3 bases: TGTGCCAGCAGTCAAACTCTGCCAAAGAACACTGAAGCTTTCTTT. Translating it yields CASSQTLPKNTEAFF. The chain has TRBV6-5 and TRBJ1-1; no clear D. This CDR3 region has 15 residues. V dropped 5 bases and J dropped 1 base, with 14 bases sitting between them. Looked up from germline, CDR1 is MNHEY and CDR2 is SVGAGI.

This chain connects TRBV7-2 to TRBJ1-1; TRBD1 aligns across 8 bases. This CDR3 region has 14 residues. Germline CDR1 and CDR2: SGHTA and FQGNSA. With 6 bases clipped from V and 7 bases from J, the junction kept 10 bases outside the gene matches. In nucleotides, the CDR3 is TGTGCCAGCAGAACGGCCCAGGGGGCCTTTGAAGCTTTCTTT. Protein product: CASRTAQGAFEAFF.

This clone was detected only once. V is TRBV5-1 and J is TRBJ2-7; the D gene is possibly TRBD1 (6 bases). Germline CDR1 and CDR2: SGHRS and YFSETQ. The length of the CDR3 is 15 residues. V was clipped by 1 base and J by 2 bases, with 13 bases between them. The CDR3 DNA reads TGCGCCAGCAGCTTGATGCCAGGGGACACCTACGAGCAGTACTTC. Translation: CASSLMPGDTYEQYF. Combining the CDR3 with reference TRBV5-1 and TRBJ2-7 gives the whole variable domain KAGVTQTPRYLIKTRGQQVTLSCSPISGHRSVSWYQQTPGQGLQFLFEYFSETQRNKGNFPGRFSGRQFSNSRSEMNVSTLELGDSALYLCASSLMPGDTYEQYFGPGTRLTVT.

This chain links TRBV5-4 with TRBJ2-5; D unclear. The CDR3 runs 13 residues. Germline-derived CDR1 and CDR2 are SGHNT and YYREEE (reference sequence). Trimming cost V 5 bases and J 5 bases, with 13 bases left between them. The CDR3 DNA is TGTGCCAGCAGGAGTTCGGGCCTGGAGACCCAGTACTTC. Its protein product is CASRSSGLETQYF.

The chain is built from TRBV6-1 and TRBJ1-2; 7 bases line up with TRBD1. CDR3 length equals 18 residues. Trimming took 2 bases from V and 5 from J; bases not matched to a gene: 17. Germline V gene lookup returns CDR1 MNHNS and CDR2 SASEGT. The CDR3 DNA reads TGTGCCAGCAGTGAAACATCTTTCCAGGGGGGGATCCCTTATGGCTACACCTTC. Translation: CASSETSFQGGIPYGYTF.